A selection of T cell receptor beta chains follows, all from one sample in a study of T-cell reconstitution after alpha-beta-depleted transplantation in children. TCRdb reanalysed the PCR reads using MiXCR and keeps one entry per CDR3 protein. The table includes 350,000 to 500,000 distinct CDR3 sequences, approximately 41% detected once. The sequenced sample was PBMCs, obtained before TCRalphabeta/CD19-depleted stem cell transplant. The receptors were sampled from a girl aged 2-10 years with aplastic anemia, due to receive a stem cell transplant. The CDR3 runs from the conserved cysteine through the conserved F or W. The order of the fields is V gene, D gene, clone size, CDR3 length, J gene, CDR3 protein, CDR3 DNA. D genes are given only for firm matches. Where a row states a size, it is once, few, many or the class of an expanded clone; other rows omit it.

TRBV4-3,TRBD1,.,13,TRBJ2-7,CARSLTGGSEQYF,TGCGCCCGCAGCCTAACAGGGGGGAGCGAGCAGTACTTC
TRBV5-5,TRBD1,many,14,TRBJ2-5,CASSRGTGKETQYF,TGTGCCAGCAGCCGAGGGACAGGCAAAGAGACCCAGTACTTC
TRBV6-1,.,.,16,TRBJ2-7,CASSQSPGKNSYEQYF,TGTGCCAGCAGTCAATCCCCGGGGAAGAACTCCTACGAGCAGTACTTC
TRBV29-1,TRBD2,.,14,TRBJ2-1,CSVGGLAFDNEQFF,TGCAGCGTGGGGGGACTAGCGTTCGACAATGAGCAGTTCTTC
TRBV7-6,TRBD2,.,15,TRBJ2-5,CASSRLARLQETQYF,TGTGCCAGCTCAAGACTAGCACGACTCCAAGAGACCCAGTACTTC
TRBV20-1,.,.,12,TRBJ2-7,CSARDLGEKEYF,TGCAGTGCTAGAGATCTCGGGGAGAAGGAGTACTTC
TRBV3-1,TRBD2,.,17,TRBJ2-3,CASSHGLAGGPSDTQYF,TGTGCCAGCAGCCATGGACTAGCGGGAGGTCCGTCGGATACGCAGTATTTT
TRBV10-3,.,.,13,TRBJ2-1,CAISEPPANEQFF,TGTGCCATCAGTGAGCCCCCAGCGAATGAGCAGTTCTTC
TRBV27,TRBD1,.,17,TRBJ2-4,CASSLDRARLAKNIQYF,TGTGCCAGCAGTTTAGACAGGGCACGATTGGCCAAAAACATTCAGTACTTC
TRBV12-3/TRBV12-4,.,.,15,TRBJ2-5,CASSLRAGPQETQYF,TGTGCCAGCAGTTTACGCGCGGGCCCCCAGGAGACCCAGTACTTC
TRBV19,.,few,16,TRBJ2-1,CASRFGVGSSYNEQFF,TGTGCCAGTAGGTTCGGGGTCGGGAGTTCCTACAATGAGCAGTTCTTC
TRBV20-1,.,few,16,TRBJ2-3,CSARVEAGSYTDTQYF,TGCAGTGCTAGAGTCGAGGCGGGATCCTACACAGATACGCAGTATTTT
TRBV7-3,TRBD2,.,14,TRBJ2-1,CASSSKRDSNEQFF,TGTGCCAGCAGCTCTAAGCGGGACTCCAATGAGCAGTTCTTC
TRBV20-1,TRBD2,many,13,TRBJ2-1,CSAFRGRADEQFF,TGCAGTGCCTTCCGAGGGAGGGCCGATGAGCAGTTCTTC
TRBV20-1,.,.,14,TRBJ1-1,CRVPRPSQNTEAFF,TGCAGGGTACCGCGACCCTCCCAGAACACTGAAGCTTTCTTT
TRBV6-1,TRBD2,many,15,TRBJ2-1,CASSGSGGPYNEQFF,TGTGCCAGCAGTGGTAGCGGGGGACCTTACAATGAGCAGTTCTTC
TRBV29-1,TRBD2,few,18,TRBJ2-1,CSVDSGTSGISSYNEQFF,TGCAGCGTAGATTCCGGGACTAGCGGGATTAGCTCCTACAATGAGCAGTTCTTC
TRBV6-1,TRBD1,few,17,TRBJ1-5,CASSGGGQAYSNQPQHF,TGTGCCAGCAGCGGGGGGGGACAGGCGTATAGCAATCAGCCCCAGCATTTT
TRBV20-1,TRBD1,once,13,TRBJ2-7,CSSRQGVTYEQYF,TGCAGTTCCAGACAGGGGGTTACCTACGAGCAGTACTTC
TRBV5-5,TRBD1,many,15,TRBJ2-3,CASSPGTGGPDTQYF,TGTGCCAGCAGCCCCGGGACAGGGGGCCCAGATACGCAGTATTTT
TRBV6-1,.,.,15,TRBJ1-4,CASRPRGAKNEKLFF,TGTGCCAGCAGGCCCCGGGGAGCCAAAAATGAAAAACTGTTTTTT
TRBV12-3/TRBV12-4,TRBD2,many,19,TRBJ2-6,CASRGTSGSPESGANVLTF,TGTGCCAGCAGGGGGACTAGCGGGAGTCCTGAGTCTGGGGCCAACGTCCTGACTTTC
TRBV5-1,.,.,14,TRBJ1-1,CASSLLDRNTEAFF,TGCGCCAGCAGCCTCCTCGACAGGAACACTGAAGCTTTCTTT
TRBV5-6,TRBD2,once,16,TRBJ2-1,CASSFGGGSGYNEQFF,TGTGCCAGCAGCTTCGGGGGGGGATCCGGATACAATGAGCAGTTCTTC
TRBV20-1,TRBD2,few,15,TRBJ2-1,CSAVGASGTYNEQFF,TGCAGTGCTGTGGGGGCTAGCGGGACCTACAATGAGCAGTTCTTC
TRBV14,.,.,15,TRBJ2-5,CASSQDVSIAETQYF,TGTGCCAGCAGCCAAGATGTCAGTATAGCCGAGACCCAGTACTTC
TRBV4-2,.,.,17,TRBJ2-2,CASSQDSSTDGTGELFF,TGTGCCAGCAGCCAAGACAGTTCGACAGACGGCACCGGGGAGCTGTTTTTT
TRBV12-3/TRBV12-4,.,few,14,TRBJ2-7,CASSLDVASNEQYF,TGTGCCAGCAGTTTAGACGTTGCCTCTAATGAGCAGTACTTC
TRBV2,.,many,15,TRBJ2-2,CASSVVAENTGELFF,TGTGCCAGCAGTGTCGTAGCGGAGAACACCGGGGAGCTGTTTTTT